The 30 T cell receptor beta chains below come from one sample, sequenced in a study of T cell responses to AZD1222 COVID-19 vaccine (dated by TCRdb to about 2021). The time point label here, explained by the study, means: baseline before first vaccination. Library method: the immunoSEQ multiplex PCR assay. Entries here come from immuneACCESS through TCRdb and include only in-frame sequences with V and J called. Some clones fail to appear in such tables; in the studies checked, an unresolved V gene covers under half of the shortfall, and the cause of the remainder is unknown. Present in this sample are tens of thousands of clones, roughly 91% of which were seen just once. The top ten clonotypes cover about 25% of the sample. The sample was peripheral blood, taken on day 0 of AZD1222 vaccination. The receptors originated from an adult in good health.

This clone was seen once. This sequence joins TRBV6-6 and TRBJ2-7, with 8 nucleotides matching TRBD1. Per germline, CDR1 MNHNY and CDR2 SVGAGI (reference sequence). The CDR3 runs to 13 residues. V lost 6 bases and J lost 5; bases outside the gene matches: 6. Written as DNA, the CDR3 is TGTGCCAGCAGATCGGACAGGGCCGACGAGCAGTACTTC. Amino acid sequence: CASRSDRADEQYF.

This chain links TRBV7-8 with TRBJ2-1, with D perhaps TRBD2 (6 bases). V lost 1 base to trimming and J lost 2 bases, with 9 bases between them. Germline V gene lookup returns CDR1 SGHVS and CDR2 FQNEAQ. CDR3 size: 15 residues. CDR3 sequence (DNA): TGTGCCAGCAGCTTAGAGCTAGCGACCTACAATGAGCAGTTCTTC. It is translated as CASSLELATYNEQFF.

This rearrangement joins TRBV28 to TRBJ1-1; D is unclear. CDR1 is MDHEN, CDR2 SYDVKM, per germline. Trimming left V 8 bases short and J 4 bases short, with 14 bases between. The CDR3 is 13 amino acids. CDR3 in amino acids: CASGRGYGTEAFF. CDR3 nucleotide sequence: TGTGCCAGCGGTAGAGGCTACGGCACTGAAGCTTTCTTT.

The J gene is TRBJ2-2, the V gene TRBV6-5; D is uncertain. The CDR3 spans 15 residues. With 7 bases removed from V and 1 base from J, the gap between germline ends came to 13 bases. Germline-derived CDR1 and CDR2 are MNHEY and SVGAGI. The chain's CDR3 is CASTRDPWNTGELFF. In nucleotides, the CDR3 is TGTGCCAGCACTAGAGACCCTTGGAACACCGGGGAGCTGTTTTTT.

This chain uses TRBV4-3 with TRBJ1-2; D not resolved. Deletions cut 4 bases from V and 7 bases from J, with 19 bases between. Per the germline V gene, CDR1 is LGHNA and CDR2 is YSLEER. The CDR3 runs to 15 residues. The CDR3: CASSPDRGLRGGYTF. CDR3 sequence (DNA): TGCGCCAGCAGCCCCGATCGAGGACTCCGGGGTGGCTACACCTTC.

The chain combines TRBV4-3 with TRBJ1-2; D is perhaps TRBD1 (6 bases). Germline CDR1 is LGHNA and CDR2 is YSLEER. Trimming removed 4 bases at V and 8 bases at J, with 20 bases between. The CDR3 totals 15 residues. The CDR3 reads CASSRDNGILQGYTF. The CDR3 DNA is TGCGCCAGCAGCCGGGACAACGGGATCCTTCAGGGCTACACCTTC.

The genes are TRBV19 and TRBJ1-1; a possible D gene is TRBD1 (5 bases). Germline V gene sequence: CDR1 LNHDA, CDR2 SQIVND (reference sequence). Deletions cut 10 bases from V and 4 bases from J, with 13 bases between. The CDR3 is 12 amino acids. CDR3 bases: TGTGCCACGACAGCGGCGGGCACTGAAGCTTTCTTT. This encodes CATTAAGTEAFF.

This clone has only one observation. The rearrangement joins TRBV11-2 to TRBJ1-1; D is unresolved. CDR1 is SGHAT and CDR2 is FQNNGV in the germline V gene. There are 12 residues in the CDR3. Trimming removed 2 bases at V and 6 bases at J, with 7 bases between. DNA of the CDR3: TGTGCCAGCAGCTTATCCACTTCTGAAGCTTTCTTT. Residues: CASSLSTSEAFF. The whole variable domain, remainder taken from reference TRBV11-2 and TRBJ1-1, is EAGVAQSPRYKIIEKRQSVAFWCNPISGHATLYWYQQILGQGPKLLIQFQNNGVVDDSQLPKDRFSAERLKGVDSTLKIQPAKLEDSAVYLCASSLSTSEAFFGQGTRLTVV.

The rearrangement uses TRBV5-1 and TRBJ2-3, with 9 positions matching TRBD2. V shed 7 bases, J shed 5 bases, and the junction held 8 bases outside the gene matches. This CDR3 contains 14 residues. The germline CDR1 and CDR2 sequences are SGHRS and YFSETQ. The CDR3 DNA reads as TGCGCCAGCGGCGGGGGGGCGAGCCGAGATACGCAGTATTTT. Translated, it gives CASGGGASRDTQYF. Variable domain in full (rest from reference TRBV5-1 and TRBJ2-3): KAGVTQTPRYLIKTRGQQVTLSCSPISGHRSVSWYQQTPGQGLQFLFEYFSETQRNKGNFPGRFSGRQFSNSRSEMNVSTLELGDSALYLCASGGGASRDTQYFGPGTRLTVL.

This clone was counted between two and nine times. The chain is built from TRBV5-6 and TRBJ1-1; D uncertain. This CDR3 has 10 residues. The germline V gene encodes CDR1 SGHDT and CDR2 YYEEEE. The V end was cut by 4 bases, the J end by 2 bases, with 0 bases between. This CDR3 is CASSNTEAFF. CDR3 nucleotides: TGTGCCAGCAGCAACACTGAAGCTTTCTTT.

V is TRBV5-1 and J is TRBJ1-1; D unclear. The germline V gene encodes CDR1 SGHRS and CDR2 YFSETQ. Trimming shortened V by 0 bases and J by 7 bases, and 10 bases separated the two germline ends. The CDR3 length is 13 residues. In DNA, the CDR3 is TGCGCCAGCAGCTTGGCAGGAACTCATGAAGCTTTCTTT. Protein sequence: CASSLAGTHEAFF.

The CDR3 DNA reads as TGTGCCAGCAGTTCGGGGGGTAGCACAGATACGCAGTATTTT. Translating it yields CASSSGGSTDTQYF. The chain employs TRBV28 and TRBJ2-3, with 7 bases identical to TRBD2. The germline CDR1 and CDR2 sequences are MDHEN and SYDVKM. The CDR3 spans 14 residues. Trimming at V came to 4 bases and at J to 0 bases, leaving 1 base not matched to a gene.

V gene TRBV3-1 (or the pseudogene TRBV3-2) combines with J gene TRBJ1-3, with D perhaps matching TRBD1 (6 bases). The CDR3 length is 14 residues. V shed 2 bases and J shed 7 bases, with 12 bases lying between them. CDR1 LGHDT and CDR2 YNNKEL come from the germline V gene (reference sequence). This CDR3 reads CASSQNRALNTIYF. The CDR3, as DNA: TGTGCCAGCAGCCAAAACAGGGCCCTCAACACCATATATTTT.

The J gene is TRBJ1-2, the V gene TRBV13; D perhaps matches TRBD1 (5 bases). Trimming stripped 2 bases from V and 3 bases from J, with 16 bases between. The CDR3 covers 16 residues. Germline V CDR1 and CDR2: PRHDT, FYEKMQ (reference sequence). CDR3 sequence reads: CASSLRGGLGDYGYTF. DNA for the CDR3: TGTGCCAGCAGCTTAAGGGGTGGATTGGGGGACTATGGCTACACCTTC.

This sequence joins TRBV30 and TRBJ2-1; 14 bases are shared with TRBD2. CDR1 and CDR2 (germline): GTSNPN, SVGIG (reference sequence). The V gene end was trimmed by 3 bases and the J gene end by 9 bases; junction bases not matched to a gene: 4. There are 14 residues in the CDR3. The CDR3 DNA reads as TGTGCCTGGAGGACTAGCGGGGGGGTAACTGAGCAGTTCTTC. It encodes CAWRTSGGVTEQFF.

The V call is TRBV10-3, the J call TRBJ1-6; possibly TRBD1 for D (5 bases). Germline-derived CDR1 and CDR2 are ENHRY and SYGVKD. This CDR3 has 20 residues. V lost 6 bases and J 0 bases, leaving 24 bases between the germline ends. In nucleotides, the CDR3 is TGTGCCATCAGATACGCCGACAGCGCAGGTCAAACCTCCTATAATTCACCCCTCCACTTT. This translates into CAIRYADSAGQTSYNSPLHF.

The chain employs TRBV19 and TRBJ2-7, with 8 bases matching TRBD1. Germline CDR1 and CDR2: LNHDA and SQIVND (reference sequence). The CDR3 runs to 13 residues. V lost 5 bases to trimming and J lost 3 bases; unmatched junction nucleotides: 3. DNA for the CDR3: TGTGCCAGTAGTGTGGACAGGGACTACGAGCAGTACTTC. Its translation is CASSVDRDYEQYF.

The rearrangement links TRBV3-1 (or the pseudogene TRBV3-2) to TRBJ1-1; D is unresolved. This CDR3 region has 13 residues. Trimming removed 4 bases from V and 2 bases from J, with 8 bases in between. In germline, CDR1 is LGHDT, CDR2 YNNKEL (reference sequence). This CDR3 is CASSRTGNTEAFF. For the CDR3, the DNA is TGTGCCAGCAGCCGGACGGGAAACACTGAAGCTTTCTTT.

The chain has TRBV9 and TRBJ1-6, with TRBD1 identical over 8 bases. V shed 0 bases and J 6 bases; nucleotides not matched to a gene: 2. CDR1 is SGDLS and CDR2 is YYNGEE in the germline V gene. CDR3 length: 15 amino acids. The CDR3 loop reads CASSVGTGTNSPLHF. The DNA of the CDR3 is TGTGCCAGCAGCGTAGGGACAGGGACTAATTCACCCCTCCACTTT.

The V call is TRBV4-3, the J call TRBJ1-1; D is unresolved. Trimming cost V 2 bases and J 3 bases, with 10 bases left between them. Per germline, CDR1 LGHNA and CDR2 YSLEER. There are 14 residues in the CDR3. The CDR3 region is CASSQFFADTEAFF. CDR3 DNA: TGCGCCAGCAGCCAATTTTTCGCGGACACTGAAGCTTTCTTT.

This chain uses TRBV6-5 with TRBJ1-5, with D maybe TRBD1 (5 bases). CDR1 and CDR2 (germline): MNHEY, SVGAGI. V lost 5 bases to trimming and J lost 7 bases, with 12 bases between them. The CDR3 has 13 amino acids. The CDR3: CASSPSREQPQHF. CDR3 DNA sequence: TGTGCCAGCAGTCCCTCCAGGGAACAGCCCCAGCATTTT.

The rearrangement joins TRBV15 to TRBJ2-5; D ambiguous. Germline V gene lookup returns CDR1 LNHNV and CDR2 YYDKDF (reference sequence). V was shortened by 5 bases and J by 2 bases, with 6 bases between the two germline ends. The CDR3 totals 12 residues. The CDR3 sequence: CATSGQQETQYF. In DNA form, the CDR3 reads TGTGCCACCAGCGGGCAGCAAGAGACCCAGTACTTC.

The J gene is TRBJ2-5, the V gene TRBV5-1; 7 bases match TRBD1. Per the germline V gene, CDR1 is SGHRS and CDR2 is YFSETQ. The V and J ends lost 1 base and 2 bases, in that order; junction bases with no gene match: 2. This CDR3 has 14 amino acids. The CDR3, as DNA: TGCGCCAGCAGCTTGCGCAGGGGGCAAGAGACCCAGTACTTC. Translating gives CASSLRRGQETQYF.

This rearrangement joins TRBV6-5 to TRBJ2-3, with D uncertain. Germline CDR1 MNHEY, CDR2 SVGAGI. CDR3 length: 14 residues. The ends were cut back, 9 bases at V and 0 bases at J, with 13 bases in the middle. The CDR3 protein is CASTSGFSTDTQYF. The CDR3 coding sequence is TGTGCCAGTACCTCGGGCTTTAGCACAGATACGCAGTATTTT.

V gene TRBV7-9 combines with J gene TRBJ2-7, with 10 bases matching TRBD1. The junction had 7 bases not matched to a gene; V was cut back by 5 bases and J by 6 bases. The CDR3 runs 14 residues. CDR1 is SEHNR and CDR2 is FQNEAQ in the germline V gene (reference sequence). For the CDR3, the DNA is TGTGCCAGCAGCAGACAGGGGGCAATCTCCGAGCAGTACTTC. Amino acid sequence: CASSRQGAISEQYF.

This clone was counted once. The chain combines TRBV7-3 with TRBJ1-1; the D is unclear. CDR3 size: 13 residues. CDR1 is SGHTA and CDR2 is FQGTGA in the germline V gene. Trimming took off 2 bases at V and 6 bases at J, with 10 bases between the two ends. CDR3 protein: CASSLAVASEAFF. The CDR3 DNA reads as TGTGCCAGCAGCTTAGCCGTAGCGTCTGAAGCTTTCTTT.

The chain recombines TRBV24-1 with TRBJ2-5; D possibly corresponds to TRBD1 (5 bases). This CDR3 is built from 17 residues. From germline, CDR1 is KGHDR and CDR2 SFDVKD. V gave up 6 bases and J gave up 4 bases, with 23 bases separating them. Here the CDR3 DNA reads TGTGCCACCAGTCTTGGGCAGGGTAAGGGTCCACGAGAGACCCAGTACTTC. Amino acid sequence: CATSLGQGKGPRETQYF.

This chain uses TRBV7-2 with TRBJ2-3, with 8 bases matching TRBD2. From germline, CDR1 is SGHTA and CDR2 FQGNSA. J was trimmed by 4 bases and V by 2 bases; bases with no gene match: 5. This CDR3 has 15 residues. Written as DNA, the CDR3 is TGTGCCAGCAGCTTATTCGGGGGGGCGTCAGATACGCAGTATTTT. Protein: CASSLFGGASDTQYF. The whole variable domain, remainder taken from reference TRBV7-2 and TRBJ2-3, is GAGVSQSPSNKVTEKGKDVELRCDPISGHTALYWYRQSLGQGLEFLIYFQGNSAPDKSGLPSDRFSAERTGGSVSTLTIQRTQQEDSAVYLCASSLFGGASDTQYFGPGTRLTVL.

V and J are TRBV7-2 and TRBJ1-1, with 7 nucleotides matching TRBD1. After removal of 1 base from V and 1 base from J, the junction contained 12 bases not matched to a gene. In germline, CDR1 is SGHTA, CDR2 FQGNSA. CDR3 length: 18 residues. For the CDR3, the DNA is TGTGCCAGCAGCTTAGGGGGACAGCTTCTCTTGCCGAACACTGAAGCTTTCTTT. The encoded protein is CASSLGGQLLLPNTEAFF.

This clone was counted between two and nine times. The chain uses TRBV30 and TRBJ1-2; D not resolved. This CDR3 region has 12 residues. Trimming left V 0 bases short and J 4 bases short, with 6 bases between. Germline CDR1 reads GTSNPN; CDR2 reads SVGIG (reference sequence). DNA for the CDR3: TGTGCCTGGAGTGTAGGACCCTATGGCTACACCTTC. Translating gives CAWSVGPYGYTF.